What follows is one T cell receptor (beta chain) and its context. No antigen is known for it. At one boundary the junction diverges from the germline segment, which might be a read error. PCR amplification relied on 60 Vbeta primers (plus 13 Jbeta primers). The repertoire was sequenced with immunoSEQ multiplex PCR; TCRdb's copy has only in-frame clones and lacks some. This table has 170,000 or so clones, 77% appearing once. The sample belongs to a study of cytomegalovirus exposure and HLA in healthy donors. Findings of the study overall: In a later analysis, V- and J-gene trimming of beta chains associated with a DCLRE1C missense variant, replicated independently.

The CDR3 runs 17 residues. Per germline, CDR1 SQVTM and CDR2 ANQGSEA. Sequencing used PBMCs. The source is a woman in her twenties or thirties in good health and CMV-seronegative. The V call is TRBV29-1, the J call TRBJ2-3; 14 nucleotides agree with TRBD2. CDR3 sequence: CNVQGVGTSGSPDTQYF. DNA for the CDR3: TGCAACGTTCAGGGGGTCGGGACTAGCGGGAGCCCAGATACGCAGTATTTT.